A single TCR beta chain is shown here with its context. Its specificity is not known. This entry is derived from a study of T cell responses to AZD1222 COVID-19 vaccine. Findings and caveats of the study: In all cases, repertoires were sampled only after the peak T cell response. Epitopes outside B.1.351 and B.1.1.7 mutated regions reportedly drew nearly half of spike TCRs.

TCRdb keeps only in-frame clones here, not all; method: immunoSEQ multiplex PCR. The sample has under 300,000 clones, 85% to 95% seen once. Trimming took off 8 bases at V and 8 bases at J, with 16 bases between the two ends. The CDR3 is made up of 13 amino acids. Germline CDR1 reads LNHDA; CDR2 reads SQIVND (reference sequence). This sequence was found in an adult in good health. Sequencing was performed on peripheral blood, taken on day 0 of AZD1222 vaccination. The chain links TRBV19 to TRBJ2-1, with D tentatively TRBD2 (6 bases). CDR3 nucleotides: TGTGCCAGTCGATACGGGGGAACATATGAGCAGTTCTTC. Its translation is CASRYGGTYEQFF.